Sequencing of this T cell receptor beta chain was carried out in a study of shared clonotypes between healthy human individuals. As for the study in general: The donor pool was made up of a couple of women and a few men aged 18 to 49.

As to this clone: Its antigen is undetermined.

CDR1 SGHRS and CDR2 YFSETQ come from the germline V gene. CDR3 size: 13 residues. V shed 3 bases and J shed 2 bases, with 8 bases lying between them. General study results and limits: Blood was the only sampled material, and tissue repertoires likely differ.

In the authors' methods: Filtering of immunoSEQ junctional sequences could not match full-length read filtering. Generated by immunoSEQ multiplex PCR, the TCRdb table keeps only in-frame clones and is missing some. V and J calls and clone size are given by that table; D and trimming were obtained from the DNA. The table includes 700,000 to 950,000 clones, about 96% detected once. Naivety among CD8 cells was defined by CD45RO negativity and positive CCR7 selection, thereby excluding terminally differentiated effector memory CD45RA+ cells. The chain is built from TRBV5-1 and TRBJ1-1; D is uncertain. The sequence was obtained from a man aged 25-45 years in good health. What was sequenced was naive CD8+ T cells sorted from blood. The CDR3 coding sequence is TGCGCCAGCAGCTCCCCCCCTAACACTGAAGCTTTCTTT. Protein sequence: CASSSPPNTEAFF.